These 2 T cell receptor beta chains originate from one sample sequenced in a study of T cells after yellow fever vaccination. TCRdb re-derived calls from the 5' RACE reads in MiXCR, one entry per CDR3 protein. Among about 320,000 distinct CDR3 sequences, approximately 4% were seen once, and the ten largest hold approximately 19%. Specimen: PBMCs, collected 15 days after the yellow fever booster vaccination. The receptor source for this set is a man between 18 and 35 years old who received the YFV17D yellow fever vaccine.

This clonotype was counted ten times or more. The rearrangement joins TRBV6-4 to TRBJ2-2; 8 nucleotides line up with TRBD1. The CDR3 consists of 15 residues. Germline lookup yields CDR1 MRHNA and CDR2 SNTAGT. V was pared by 2 bases and J by 6 bases, with 5 bases of the junction left unmatched. The CDR3 DNA reads TGTGCCAGCAGTGACGGCAGGGGGCATTCCGGGGAGCTGTTTTTT. Protein product: CASSDGRGHSGELFF.

This clonotype was observed a handful of times. The rearrangement uses TRBV7-2 and TRBJ2-5; TRBD2 aligns across 15 bases. The germline V gene has CDR1 SGHTA and CDR2 FQGNSA. V shed 2 bases and J 5 bases; nucleotides not matched to a gene: 9. This CDR3 comprises 18 residues. Here the CDR3 reads CASSLRGLAGGPGETQYF. The CDR3 DNA reads as TGTGCCAGCAGCTTACGCGGACTAGCGGGGGGGCCGGGGGAGACCCAGTACTTC.